The 21 T cell receptor beta chains presented below share a single source sample, sequenced in a study of blood T cell repertoires in COVID-19. TCRdb's copy holds only in-frame clones and misses some; the assay was immunoSEQ multiplex PCR. The repertoire includes about 150,000 clones, roughly four fifths of them detected once, and 12% to 15% sits in the top ten. The sample taken for sequencing was peripheral blood. The source is a human donor with acute or convalescent COVID-19. The donor label of this sample is uncertain.

The rearrangement joins TRBV7-9 to TRBJ2-7; TRBD1 matches at 7 bases. Germline V lookup: CDR1 SEHNR, CDR2 FQNEAQ (reference sequence). J was trimmed by 0 bases and V by 0 bases; bases with no gene match: 5. The CDR3 has 16 residues. The CDR3 DNA sequence: TGTGCCAGCAGCTTAGCGGCAGGGGGAAGCTCCTACGAGCAGTACTTC. Protein sequence: CASSLAAGGSSYEQYF.

The V and J genes are TRBV6-5 and TRBJ1-2; 8 nucleotides line up with TRBD1. Germline V gives CDR1 MNHEY, CDR2 SVGAGI. Losses at the gene ends were 8 bases for V and 8 bases for J; bases not matched to a gene: 4. The CDR3 has 11 residues. The CDR3 region has the DNA TGTGCCAGCGGACAGGGTCGGGGCTACACCTTC. It translates to CASGQGRGYTF.

J is TRBJ1-2 and V is TRBV29-1, with 8 bases fitting TRBD1. V lost 0 bases and J lost 1; bases outside the gene matches: 10. The germline gives CDR1 SQVTM, CDR2 ANQGSEA. This CDR3 contains 17 residues. CDR3 coding DNA: TGCAGCGTTGAAGATCCAGGAGGGACAGGACTTAACTATGGCTACACCTTC. Amino acids: CSVEDPGGTGLNYGYTF.

This chain uses TRBV11-3 with TRBJ2-3; D perhaps matches TRBD2 (6 bases). The V end lost 8 bases, the J end lost 2 bases, and 17 bases lay between the germline ends. The CDR3 totals 15 residues. CDR1 is SGHNT, CDR2 YENEEA, per germline. CDR3 sequence: CASGLGGRTTDTQYF. CDR3 bases: TGTGCCAGCGGCCTGGGGGGACGGACCACAGATACGCAGTATTTT.

The rearrangement joins TRBV25-1 to TRBJ1-2; the match to TRBD1 covers 10 bases. CDR1 is MGHDK and CDR2 is SYGVNS in the germline V gene. J gave up 8 bases and V 4 bases, and 10 bases lay outside the gene matches. This CDR3 spans 15 amino acids. The CDR3 DNA sequence: TGTGCCAGCAGTGGTCCGGACAGGGGGTTCTTCGGCTACACCTTC. Its protein is CASSGPDRGFFGYTF.

The chain carries TRBV13 and TRBJ1-3; 11 bases are a match to TRBD1. The CDR3 has 20 amino acids. Unmatched junction bases numbered 12, after V lost 2 bases and J lost 0 bases. Germline V gives CDR1 PRHDT, CDR2 FYEKMQ (reference sequence). The CDR3 sequence is CASSLILGPGQGVSGNTIYF. The CDR3 bases are TGTGCCAGCAGCTTAATTCTAGGCCCGGGACAGGGGGTCTCTGGAAACACCATATATTTT.

The chain is built from TRBV6-5 and TRBJ2-5; maybe TRBD2 (5 bases). Germline V CDR1 and CDR2: MNHEY, SVGAGI. This CDR3 spans 15 amino acids. V lost 3 bases and J 4 bases, leaving 15 bases between the germline ends. CDR3 loop: CASSYLAPPRETQYF. As DNA, the CDR3 is TGTGCCAGCAGTTATCTAGCTCCACCTAGAGAGACCCAGTACTTC.

The chain is built from TRBV9 and TRBJ1-2; 7 bases align to TRBD1. Losses at the gene ends were 2 bases for V and 2 bases for J; bases not matched to a gene: 3. The CDR3 contains 14 residues. Germline CDR1 reads SGDLS; CDR2 reads YYNGEE. For the CDR3, the DNA is TGTGCCAGCAGCGTCCGGGACAGAAACTATGGCTACACCTTC. It yields the protein CASSVRDRNYGYTF.

A single count supports this clone. The rearrangement links TRBV11-2 to TRBJ2-4; 8 bases map to TRBD1. The J segment lost 5 bases and the V segment lost 4 bases, leaving 7 bases of the junction unmatched. This CDR3 region has 15 residues. The germline V gene encodes CDR1 SGHAT and CDR2 FQNNGV. CDR3 protein: CASSSTLGQENIQYF. CDR3 DNA: TGTGCCAGCAGCTCCACATTGGGACAGGAAAACATTCAGTACTTC.

The genes are TRBV4-1 and TRBJ2-1, with TRBD2 identical over 16 bases. V gave up 4 bases and J gave up 7 bases; unmatched junction bases: 7. The germline gives CDR1 MGHRA, CDR2 YSYEKL. This CDR3 is built from 17 residues. CDR3 loop: CASSLGTSGGAINEQFF. CDR3 bases: TGCGCCAGCAGCCTCGGGACTAGCGGGGGGGCAATAAATGAGCAGTTCTTC.

The chain links TRBV4-1 to TRBJ1-4; TRBD1 matches 9 bases. The germline CDR1 and CDR2 sequences are MGHRA and YSYEKL. V shed 4 bases, J shed 8 bases, and the junction held 8 bases outside the gene matches. CDR3 length equals 15 residues. CDR3 amino acids: CASSRETGGGEKLFF. Written as DNA, the CDR3 is TGCGCCAGCAGCCGAGAGACAGGGGGTGGAGAAAAACTGTTTTTT.

The V and J genes are TRBV19 and TRBJ1-6; TRBD1 matches 12 bases. Trimming cost V 5 bases and J 11 bases; bases outside gene matches: 4. Germline assignment: CDR1 LNHDA and CDR2 SQIVND (reference sequence). This CDR3 has 14 residues. CDR3 DNA sequence: TGTGCCAGTAGTGGGACAGGGGGCTCGACACCCCTCCACTTT. Translated, it gives CASSGTGGSTPLHF.

This clone was counted only a few times. The rearrangement links TRBV7-8 to TRBJ1-1; D uncertain. From germline, CDR1 is SGHVS and CDR2 FQNEAQ. V was cut by 2 bases and J by 4 bases, with 17 bases left in between. This CDR3 is built from 16 residues. DNA of the CDR3: TGTGCCAGCAGCTTATTGGATCCCGGGTATAGCACTGAAGCTTTCTTT. Translating it yields CASSLLDPGYSTEAFF.

V gene TRBV19 combines with J gene TRBJ1-2; the match to TRBD1 covers 8 bases. V was pared by 9 bases and J by 7 bases, with 13 bases of the junction left unmatched. The germline V gene encodes CDR1 LNHDA and CDR2 SQIVND (reference sequence). CDR3 length equals 14 residues. CDR3: CASRLPGRGPGYTF. CDR3 coding DNA: TGTGCCAGCAGACTCCCCGGCAGGGGGCCTGGCTACACCTTC.

The rearrangement uses TRBV2 and TRBJ1-1; D gene ambiguous. The germline V gene encodes CDR1 SNHLY and CDR2 FYNNEI. The V end lost 7 bases, the J end lost 1 base, and 10 bases lay between the germline ends. The CDR3 loop spans 13 amino acids. In DNA form, the CDR3 reads TGTGCCAGCACCCGAGGGCCGAACACTGAAGCTTTCTTT. It codes for CASTRGPNTEAFF.

The rearrangement uses TRBV6-5 and TRBJ1-5; D is uncertain. This CDR3 has 14 residues. Per the germline V gene, CDR1 is MNHEY and CDR2 is SVGAGI. The germline V and J ends were trimmed by 7 bases and 4 bases, with 14 bases remaining between them. The CDR3 sequence is CASILKVGNQPQHF. DNA for the CDR3: TGTGCCAGCATCCTTAAAGTCGGGAATCAGCCCCAGCATTTT.

This clone was seen only once. This chain connects TRBV30 to TRBJ1-2; D is unresolved. CDR1 GTSNPN and CDR2 SVGIG come from the germline V gene (reference sequence). The CDR3 length is 12 residues. The V gene lost 0 bases and the J gene lost 4 bases, with 6 bases spanning the gap. CDR3 residues: CAWSVQAYGYTF. In DNA form, the CDR3 reads TGTGCCTGGAGTGTCCAGGCCTATGGCTACACCTTC. The whole variable domain, remainder taken from reference TRBV30 and TRBJ1-2, is SQTIHQWPATLVQPVGSPLSLECTVEGTSNPNLYWYRQAAGRGLQLLFYSVGIGQISSEVPQNLSASRPQDRQFILSSKKLLLSDSGFYLCAWSVQAYGYTFGSGTRLTVV.

The chain carries TRBV5-8 and TRBJ2-1; tentatively, D is TRBD1 (7 bases). V lost 2 bases and J 8 bases, leaving 17 bases between the germline ends. The CDR3 has 15 amino acids. Germline assignment: CDR1 SGHTS and CDR2 YDEGEE. The CDR3 coding sequence is TGTGCCAGCAGCTTTTCGGAGGGGGCGGGCTATGAGCAGTTCTTC. This sequence encodes CASSFSEGAGYEQFF.

CDR3 DNA: TGTGCCAGCTCACCCGACTTTGGAACCGGGGAGCTGTTTTTT. Amino acids: CASSPDFGTGELFF. This sequence joins TRBV18 and TRBJ2-2; D remains unclear. The V gene lost 3 bases and the J gene lost 5 bases, with 10 bases spanning the gap. The germline gives CDR1 KGHSH, CDR2 LQKENI. This CDR3 is 14 amino acids long.

V and J are TRBV11-2 and TRBJ1-1; 8 bases line up with TRBD1. The CDR3 is 15 amino acids. The V segment lost 5 bases and the J segment 5 bases; nucleotides outside the gene matches: 10. Germline V lookup: CDR1 SGHAT, CDR2 FQNNGV. As DNA, the CDR3 is TGTGCCAGCAGCATAGCAGGGGGCGCGGGGACTGAAGCTTTCTTT. It codes for CASSIAGGAGTEAFF.

The chain joins TRBV7-2 to TRBJ1-5, with D possibly being TRBD1 (6 bases). V lost 5 bases, J lost 9 bases, and 20 bases lay in between. Germline CDR1 SGHTA, CDR2 FQGNSA. The CDR3 totals 15 residues. The CDR3 region is CASSPATGLPGPQHF. CDR3 sequence (DNA): TGTGCCAGCAGCCCCGCTACAGGGTTGCCGGGGCCCCAGCATTTT.